Each of the 17 T cell receptor beta chains below was sequenced from the same sample in a study of T cell responses to AZD1222 COVID-19 vaccine. Repertoires were generated with immunoSEQ multiplex PCR, while TCRdb's copy carries only in-frame clones and drops some. The table includes 95,000 to 120,000 clones, 70% to 90% detected once. The material sequenced was peripheral blood, taken on day 0 of AZD1222 vaccination. Receptors were obtained from an adult in good health.

This clone was seen more than once but under ten times. The rearrangement uses TRBV4-1 and TRBJ1-2; 8 bases match TRBD1. The length of the CDR3 is 14 residues. CDR1 MGHRA and CDR2 YSYEKL come from the germline V gene. V trimming: 1 base; J trimming: 7 bases; junction bases outside the gene matches: 5. This chain's CDR3 is CASSQGTGIAGYTF. CDR3 sequence (DNA): TGCGCCAGCAGCCAAGGGACAGGGATCGCTGGCTACACCTTC.

The V call is TRBV24-1, the J call TRBJ1-1; D gene ambiguous. Germline-derived CDR1 and CDR2 are KGHDR and SFDVKD. The germline V and J ends were trimmed by 7 bases and 4 bases, with 9 bases remaining between them. The CDR3 is 12 residues long. CDR3 residues: CATSRWGTEAFF. CDR3 bases: TGTGCCACCAGCAGGTGGGGCACTGAAGCTTTCTTT.

The chain has TRBV3-1 (or the pseudogene TRBV3-2) and TRBJ2-1, with 10 positions matching TRBD2. V trimming: 4 bases; J trimming: 7 bases; junction bases outside the gene matches: 7. The CDR3 spans 15 residues. Per germline, CDR1 LGHDT and CDR2 YNNKEL (reference sequence). The CDR3 bases are TGTGCCAGCAGCCCAGCGGGGGGGCCGGGGAATGAGCAGTTCTTC. This sequence encodes CASSPAGGPGNEQFF.

This chain connects TRBV28 to TRBJ2-7; no firm D call. Germline CDR1 and CDR2: MDHEN and SYDVKM. The CDR3 has 12 amino acids. V lost 8 bases, J lost 4 bases, and 12 bases lay in between. CDR3 region: CASGIGVYEQYF. CDR3 nucleotides: TGTGCCAGCGGGATTGGGGTTTACGAGCAGTACTTC.

This chain connects TRBV5-1 to TRBJ2-3; 8 bases are shared with TRBD1. After removal of 4 bases from V and 2 bases from J, the junction contained 9 bases not matched to a gene. CDR3 length: 16 amino acids. The V gene's germline CDR1 is SGHRS and CDR2 YFSETQ. As DNA, the CDR3 is TGCGCCAGCAGCGGGGGACAGGCAAGCATCACAGATACGCAGTATTTT. Translation: CASSGGQASITDTQYF.

V and J are TRBV5-1 and TRBJ1-4, with D tentatively TRBD1 (5 bases). With 5 bases removed from V and 3 bases from J, the gap between germline ends came to 8 bases. The germline gives CDR1 SGHRS, CDR2 YFSETQ. The CDR3 loop spans 13 amino acids. The CDR3 nucleotides read TGCGCCAGCAGACAGGACGCTAATGAAAAACTGTTTTTT. Translated: CASRQDANEKLFF.

The chain employs TRBV28 and TRBJ1-2, with 8 bases fitting TRBD1. The CDR3 has 14 residues. Trimming at V came to 6 bases and at J to 2 bases, leaving 5 bases not matched to a gene. Germline CDR1 is MDHEN and CDR2 is SYDVKM. The CDR3: CASRTRQGNYGYTF. CDR3 nucleotides: TGTGCCAGCAGGACTCGACAGGGGAACTATGGCTACACCTTC.

This chain joins TRBV5-1 and TRBJ1-6, with TRBD1 identical over 10 bases. Unmatched junction bases numbered 5, after V lost 4 bases and J lost 7 bases. The CDR3 length is 15 residues. CDR1 is SGHRS and CDR2 is YFSETQ in the germline V gene. As DNA, the CDR3 is TGCGCCAGCAGCCCGTGGACAGGGGGGAATTCACCCCTCCACTTT. It codes for CASSPWTGGNSPLHF.

The chain recombines TRBV24-1 with TRBJ2-3; 12 nucleotides line up with TRBD2. Losses at the gene ends were 5 bases for V and 0 bases for J; bases not matched to a gene: 2. CDR3 length: 16 amino acids. From germline, CDR1 is KGHDR and CDR2 SFDVKD. DNA for the CDR3: TGTGCCACCAGTGCTAGCGGGAGGGCTAGCACAGATACGCAGTATTTT. Its protein is CATSASGRASTDTQYF.

The table lists this clone with a count of one. This chain connects TRBV11-3 to TRBJ2-2, with TRBD2 matching over 7 bases. This CDR3 region has 17 residues. Looked up from germline, CDR1 is SGHNT and CDR2 is YENEEA. The V and J ends lost 5 bases and 6 bases, in that order; junction bases with no gene match: 15. CDR3 loop: CASSPGREEDSAGELFF. In DNA, the CDR3 is TGTGCCAGCAGCCCTGGGAGGGAAGAGGACTCGGCCGGGGAGCTGTTTTTT.

The gene calls are TRBV19 and TRBJ2-7; tentatively, D is TRBD2 (6 bases). Deletions cut 4 bases from V and 4 bases from J, with 17 bases between. Germline V gene sequence: CDR1 LNHDA, CDR2 SQIVND (reference sequence). CDR3 size: 15 residues. The CDR3 region is CASSTHEAGLYEQYF. The CDR3 coding sequence is TGTGCCAGTAGTACTCATGAGGCGGGGCTATACGAGCAGTACTTC.

The chain has TRBV18 and TRBJ1-6; D unresolved. Germline CDR1 reads KGHSH; CDR2 reads LQKENI. The CDR3 totals 14 residues. Trimming pared 3 bases from V and 5 bases from J, leaving 8 bases between. The DNA of the CDR3 is TGTGCCAGCTCACCCGGGTCCGATAATTCACCCCTCCACTTT. It translates to CASSPGSDNSPLHF.

The chain joins TRBV25-1 to TRBJ1-1; 9 nucleotides align to TRBD1. Germline trimming cut 1 base from V and 12 bases from J; bases unmatched to any gene: 9. CDR3 length: 14 residues. Germline V gives CDR1 MGHDK, CDR2 SYGVNS. The CDR3 region has the DNA TGTGCCAGCAGTGAATTTACAGGGGGCGAGATGACTTTCTTT. This gives the protein CASSEFTGGEMTFF.

Remarks on this clone: The junction departs from the called germline gene at one end, perhaps through a read error. The J gene is TRBJ1-2, the V gene TRBV2, with 8 bases identical to TRBD1. From germline, CDR1 is SNHLY and CDR2 FYNNEI. This CDR3 spans 14 amino acids. CDR3 nucleotides: TGTGCCAGCAGTGAACCCCCCGACAGGGGTGAGATCGTTTTC. Its translation: CASSEPPDRGEIVF. Based on the CDR3 plus reference TRBV2 and TRBJ1-2, the full variable domain is EPEVTQTPSHQVTQMGQEVILRCVPISNHLYFYWYRQILGQKVEFLVSFYNNEISEKSEIFDDQFSVERPDGSNFTLKIRSTKLEDSAMYFCASSEPPDRGEIVFGSGTRLTVV.

The chain is built from TRBV11-2 and TRBJ2-5; perhaps D is TRBD1 or TRBD2 (6 bases each). The V gene lost 5 bases and the J gene lost 5 bases, with 12 bases spanning the gap. This CDR3 comprises 13 residues. Germline loops: CDR1 SGHAT, CDR2 FQNNGV. The CDR3 reads CASSPPGGETQYF. CDR3 coding DNA: TGTGCCAGCAGCCCCCCCGGGGGCGAGACCCAGTACTTC.

The rearrangement uses TRBV5-4 and TRBJ2-7; D ambiguous. Per the germline V gene, CDR1 is SGHNT and CDR2 is YYREEE (reference sequence). V was cut by 2 bases and J by 2 bases, with 8 bases left in between. This CDR3 comprises 13 residues. The CDR3 loop reads CASSFYGPYEQYF. The CDR3, as DNA: TGTGCCAGCAGCTTTTACGGACCCTACGAGCAGTACTTC.

This clone was found a few times. The chain has TRBV5-1 and TRBJ1-1; D is unclear. The CDR3 covers 13 residues. The V end lost 1 base, the J end lost 3 bases, and 7 bases lay between the germline ends. Germline CDR1 is SGHRS and CDR2 is YFSETQ. The DNA of the CDR3 is TGCGCCAGCAGCTTGTACGGATACACTGAAGCTTTCTTT. It translates to CASSLYGYTEAFF.